This TCR beta chain was captured in a study of beta chain features in type 1 diabetes (dated by TCRdb to 2016 to 2018). Turning to the overall study: No differences in mean age, gender distribution, total cell number or subset yield were found between patients and healthy donors. A total of 100 million to 140 million sorted cells were examined across all samples, and the number of cells per subset was strongly correlated with RNA yield. In the study, TCRB repertoires of sorted circulating CD4+ T cell subsets from recently diagnosed type 1 diabetes patients were compared with those of matched healthy donors. Regulatory and stem cell-like memory subsets were isolated from only 8 patients and 8 healthy donors, whereas naive and central memory subsets came from all 28 donors.

The full study reports these points: Naive, central memory and regulatory TCRB repertoires appeared to be more alike among patients than among healthy donors. Because small numbers of individuals were included in the HLA sub-analyses, any influence of HLA type on TCRB rearrangement was left unresolved. Sequencing cDNA rather than genomic DNA could over-represent highly expressing activated cells, although activation and CD3 levels did not differ between groups. Shorter templates might be favored by PCR, yet because patient and control samples were amplified and corrected together, any such skew would affect both groups equally. Patients with type 1 diabetes made fewer insertions and deleted more nucleotides at VDJ recombination sites, implying thymic rearrangement abnormalities. In all four CD4+ subsets, TCRB CDR3 length was moderately but significantly shorter in type 1 diabetes patients.

All of the isolated RNA was reverse transcribed with the High Capacity cDNA Reverse Transcription Kit, so expressed TCRB transcripts were sequenced. Naive, central memory and regulatory T cell samples underwent deep immunoSEQ sequencing, averaging around 3.9 million total reads per sample. Sorted cells were lysed in RLT buffer, and RNA was extracted using DNase-treated RNeasy Micro or Mini kits according to cell number. Each cell subset was processed separately to prevent cross-contamination, with patient and healthy donor samples processed together. The immunoSEQ multiplex PCR was used to amplify TCRB sequences from cDNA, yielding 87-bp fragments that span the CDR3 region. Sequencing of the amplicons was done on the Illumina HiSeq platform. The paper's processing steps were these. PCR bias was corrected computationally using synthetic template baselines, and reads within Hamming distance 2 were collapsed, with unmergeable singletons discarded. Reads were aligned against IMGT so that V, D and J genes, CDR3 length and insertions or deletions at six rearrangement sites could be assigned. Within each subset, clonotype counts were normalized to sorted cell number, and only after that were true diversity and Gini coefficients computed with the tcR R package. The overlap coefficient, calculated on TCRB nucleotide sequences, was used to measure repertoire sharing. Out-of-frame TCRB sequences from naive cells were analyzed as a proxy for the pre-selection repertoire. In TCRdb, the immuneACCESS table is reduced to in-frame sequences with V and J assigned. These tables do not hold every clone; where another copy was compared, an unresolved V gene accounts for under half, and the others remain unexplained. The D gene and trimming were derived from the DNA, and the V and J assignments and clone size from that table. The sample profile shows 300,000 to 350,000 clones; 13% of them were found once. The top ten clonotypes cover roughly 0.015% of the sample.

There are 11 amino acids in the CDR3, from cysteine to phenylalanine inclusive. Only the CDR3 DNA is retained, 33 bases long and in frame from the first base. V sheds 4 bases and J sheds 5 bases, leaving 5 bases between their ends. Sequences SGHNT (CDR1) and YENEEA (CDR2) are obtained from the germline V gene. From each donor, a single peripheral blood sample of about 120 mL on average was drawn into heparinised tubes. Naive, central memory, regulatory and stem cell-like memory CD4+ T cells were sorted on a BD FACSAria II using a panel including CD45RO, CCR7, CD25, CD127, CD95 and CD27. All sorted populations exceeded 95% purity. PBMCs were isolated right away by Lymphoprep density gradient centrifugation and were stained directly, without culture. So that batch effects would be minimized, each experiment stained and sorted samples in pairs, pairing one healthy donor with one patient. Of note for this clone: Its antigen is unknown. It has no much larger one-base neighbor in the sample; base qualities were not kept.

Input material: naive CD4+ T cells from blood. Explained via the paper, the cell subset or site label denotes: true naive CD4+ T cells. This clonotype was obtained from a young woman with type 1 diabetes. The chain joins TRBV11-3 to TRBJ2-5; the D gene is unclear. CDR3 sequence: CASSSSETQYF. The nucleotide sequence is given as TGTGCCAGCAGCTCCAGTGAGACCCAGTACTTC.